One and the same sample provided the 6 T cell receptor beta chains below, sequenced in a study of T cells expressing NK-cell markers. TCRdb reanalyzed the 5' RACE reads, giving one entry per CDR3 protein sequence and no DNA. The data show 140,000 to 150,000 distinct CDR3 sequences, and the top ten clones hold roughly 12%. The sample consisted of blood T cells: a sorted CD56 or NKG2C T cell subset, CD4+ or CD8+ T cells, or bulk PBMC T cells (not recorded which). All receptors derive from a man between 18 and 29 years old in good health.

CDR3 region: CASSWLLEQYF. This chain connects TRBV28 to TRBJ2-7. Per the germline V gene, CDR1 is MDHEN and CDR2 is SYDVKM. This CDR3 is 11 amino acids long.

This chain connects TRBV7-2 to TRBJ2-3. Germline CDR1 reads SGHTA; CDR2 reads FQGNSA. The CDR3 extends over 16 amino acids. The chain's CDR3 is CASSLEQKLSTDTQYF.

V is TRBV4-3 and J is TRBJ2-1; the D gene TCRdb calls, TRBD2, cannot be checked with no DNA. Per the germline V gene, CDR1 is LGHNA and CDR2 is YSLEER. This CDR3 is built from 16 residues. The CDR3 loop reads CASSQDGAGEYNEQFF.

The chain links TRBV11-2 to TRBJ2-1; TCRdb's D call, TRBD1, is unchecked because there is no DNA. The CDR3 has 14 amino acids. CDR1 and CDR2 (germline): SGHAT, FQNNGV. The CDR3 reads CASSPTGDIGEQFF.

V is TRBV7-9 and J is TRBJ2-7; TCRdb's assignment of TRBD1 cannot be checked, as there is no DNA. The CDR3 length is 14 residues. Germline CDR1 and CDR2: SEHNR and FQNEAQ (reference sequence). The chain's CDR3 is CASSGRQGFNEQYF.

The J gene is TRBJ2-3, the V gene TRBV7-2; the TCRdb D gene call, TRBD1, has no DNA to confirm it. Germline V gene data show CDR1 as SGHTA and CDR2 as FQGNSA. The CDR3 covers 16 residues. This chain's CDR3 is CASSPLGGSSTDTQYF.